Each of the 19 T cell receptor beta chains below was sequenced from the same sample in a study of blood T cell repertoires in COVID-19. Some clones are missing from TCRdb's copy, which holds only in-frame ones; the method was immunoSEQ multiplex PCR. The sample shows over 150,000 clones, more than 75% of them seen only once. The specimen sequenced was PBMCs or T cells enriched from blood (not recorded which). The receptors were gathered from a woman aged 45-60 years who had recovered from COVID-19.

This chain joins TRBV28 and TRBJ2-1; D possibly corresponds to TRBD2 (6 bases). V was clipped by 5 bases and J by 0 bases, with 14 bases between them. The germline V gene encodes CDR1 MDHEN and CDR2 SYDVKM. The CDR3 length is 16 residues. Here the CDR3 reads CASSRGSRSSYNEQFF. Here the CDR3 DNA reads TGTGCCAGCAGTCGGGGGTCCCGGAGCTCCTACAATGAGCAGTTCTTC.

The CDR3 reads CASSLSRGAYEQYF. The CDR3 coding sequence is TGTGCCAGCAGTTTATCGCGGGGAGCCTACGAGCAGTACTTC. This chain links TRBV6-5 with TRBJ2-7; tentatively, D is TRBD2 (6 bases). CDR3 size: 14 residues. V was clipped by 4 bases and J by 2 bases, with 12 bases between them. Germline V CDR1 and CDR2: MNHEY, SVGAGI.

The gene calls are TRBV27 and TRBJ2-3; 8 bases fit TRBD2. V gave up 2 bases and J gave up 0 bases; unmatched junction bases: 4. The CDR3 length is 16 residues. CDR1 and CDR2 (germline): MNHEY, SMNVEV (reference sequence). The CDR3 loop is CASSLLSGISTDTQYF. CDR3 nucleotides: TGTGCCAGCAGTTTACTTAGCGGGATTAGCACAGATACGCAGTATTTT.

V is TRBV28 and J is TRBJ1-1; D gene unclear. Trimming took 4 bases from V and 6 from J, leaving 6 bases between them. Germline V gives CDR1 MDHEN, CDR2 SYDVKM. CDR3 size: 11 residues. CDR3 sequence (DNA): TGTGCCAGCAGTTCTCTTGCTGAAGCTTTCTTT. Translation: CASSSLAEAFF.

The rearrangement uses TRBV5-1 and TRBJ2-7; a weak D match, TRBD1 (6 bases). Germline values: CDR1 SGHRS, CDR2 YFSETQ. The CDR3 runs 12 residues. V lost 3 bases and J 5 bases, leaving 9 bases between the germline ends. CDR3 DNA sequence: TGCGCCAGCAGCTCACAGGGAAACGAGCAGTACTTC. It specifies CASSSQGNEQYF.

This clone has more than one count but fewer than ten. The chain joins TRBV28 to TRBJ1-2; the match to TRBD1 covers 11 bases. CDR3 length: 14 residues. In germline, CDR1 is MDHEN, CDR2 SYDVKM. Unmatched junction bases numbered 3, after V lost 1 base and J lost 8 bases. The CDR3 sequence: CASSLSGTGGGYTF. The CDR3 nucleotides read TGTGCCAGCAGTTTATCCGGGACAGGGGGAGGCTACACCTTC.

The chain recombines TRBV18 with TRBJ2-1, with 9 positions matching TRBD1. V lost 0 bases and J lost 7; bases outside the gene matches: 4. CDR3 length: 15 residues. Germline V gene data show CDR1 as KGHSH and CDR2 as LQKENI. The CDR3 protein is CASSPPQGAYNEQFF. The CDR3 nucleotides read TGTGCCAGCTCACCACCACAGGGGGCGTATAATGAGCAGTTCTTC.

V gene TRBV28 combines with J gene TRBJ2-3, with 8 bases fitting TRBD1. Germline lookup yields CDR1 MDHEN and CDR2 SYDVKM. Losses at the gene ends were 7 bases for V and 5 bases for J; bases not matched to a gene: 5. This CDR3 region has 13 residues. This CDR3 reads CASNLQGVDTQYF. The DNA of the CDR3 is TGTGCCAGCAACCTACAGGGGGTAGATACGCAGTATTTT.

This clone was seen a few times. The genes are TRBV5-1 and TRBJ2-3; D unresolved. With 4 bases removed from V and 5 bases from J, the gap between germline ends came to 5 bases. CDR1 and CDR2 (germline): SGHRS, YFSETQ. The CDR3 length is 11 residues. CDR3 sequence: CASSAQDTQYF. CDR3 nucleotide sequence: TGCGCCAGCAGCGCACAAGATACGCAGTATTTT.

This chain joins TRBV18 and TRBJ2-3; no clear D gene. Germline V gene lookup returns CDR1 KGHSH and CDR2 LQKENI. The CDR3 is 12 amino acids. Trimming removed 2 bases at V and 6 bases at J, with 6 bases between. The CDR3 DNA is TGTGCCAGCTCACCAATGGAGGATACGCAGTATTTT. It is translated as CASSPMEDTQYF.

This clone turned up a few times. This rearrangement joins TRBV2 to TRBJ1-1; possible D gene TRBD1, 5 bases. Germline CDR1 is SNHLY and CDR2 is FYNNEI. V lost 4 bases and J 1 base, leaving 10 bases between the germline ends. This CDR3 comprises 14 residues. CDR3 loop: CASSADGGNTEAFF. Written as DNA, the CDR3 is TGTGCCAGCAGTGCCGACGGGGGGAACACTGAAGCTTTCTTT. Full variable domain (remainder filled in from reference TRBV2 and TRBJ1-1): EPEVTQTPSHQVTQMGQEVILRCVPISNHLYFYWYRQILGQKVEFLVSFYNNEISEKSEIFDDQFSVERPDGSNFTLKIRSTKLEDSAMYFCASSADGGNTEAFFGQGTRLTVV.

The V and J genes are TRBV2 and TRBJ2-7; D is unresolved. Per the germline V gene, CDR1 is SNHLY and CDR2 is FYNNEI. V was clipped by 4 bases and J by 4 bases, with 17 bases between them. The CDR3 has 15 amino acids. CDR3 bases: TGTGCCAGCAGTGCGACGTTTATGAGGCTATACGAGCAGTACTTC. Translating gives CASSATFMRLYEQYF.

The V gene is TRBV7-9, the J gene TRBJ2-1; TRBD1 matches at 10 bases. V dropped 2 bases and J dropped 8; count of bases not matched to a gene: 12. Germline CDR1 SEHNR, CDR2 FQNEAQ (reference sequence). The CDR3 is 17 residues long. Written as DNA, the CDR3 is TGTGCCAGCAGCTTAAAAGGAGTATGGACAGGGGGGCATGAGCAGTTCTTC. This sequence encodes CASSLKGVWTGGHEQFF.

This clone is a singleton in its sample. The chain carries TRBV28 and TRBJ2-5; D not resolved. V was shortened by 6 bases and J by 5 bases, with 16 bases between the two germline ends. Germline assignment: CDR1 MDHEN and CDR2 SYDVKM. The CDR3 covers 14 residues. The CDR3 is CASSPNYSPETQYF. In DNA form, the CDR3 reads TGTGCCAGCAGCCCAAACTACTCCCCGGAGACCCAGTACTTC.

The chain employs TRBV24-1 and TRBJ2-3; the D gene is possibly TRBD1 (5 bases). The length of the CDR3 is 16 residues. Trimming left V 1 base short and J 5 bases short, with 15 bases between. The germline V gene encodes CDR1 KGHDR and CDR2 SFDVKD. In DNA, the CDR3 is TGTGCCACCAGTGATTTAGGGGAACTGGGCCTAGATACGCAGTATTTT. It translates to CATSDLGELGLDTQYF.

The CDR3 DNA sequence: TGTGCCAGCAGCTTGGCCACTAGCGGACAGAGCACAGATACGCAGTATTTT. This encodes CASSLATSGQSTDTQYF. The genes are TRBV5-4 and TRBJ2-3; 8 bases agree with TRBD2. Trimming removed 0 bases from V and 0 bases from J; junction bases left unmatched: 6. The CDR3 totals 17 residues. CDR1 and CDR2 (germline): SGHNT, YYREEE (reference sequence). Looking up the rest from reference TRBV5-4 and TRBJ2-3 gives the full variable domain: ETGVTQSPTHLIKTRGQQVTLRCSSQSGHNTVSWYQQALGQGPQFIFQYYREEENGRGNFPPRFSGLQFPNYSSELNVNALELDDSALYLCASSLATSGQSTDTQYFGPGTRLTVL.

V usage is TRBV6-2 or TRBV6-3 and J usage is TRBJ2-1, with D hard to call. CDR3 length equals 11 residues. The V gene's germline CDR1 is MNHEY and CDR2 SVGEGT. V lost 6 bases and J 6 bases, leaving 6 bases between the germline ends. The CDR3 nucleotides read TGTGCCAGCAGCCTCGGCAATGAGCAGTTCTTC. It translates to CASSLGNEQFF.

The chain is built from TRBV3-1 (or the pseudogene TRBV3-2) and TRBJ1-1, with 7 bases matching TRBD1. Germline V CDR1 and CDR2: LGHDT, YNNKEL (reference sequence). This CDR3 comprises 13 residues. J lost 4 bases, V lost 4 bases, and 3 bases had no gene match. The CDR3 bases are TGTGCCAGCAGCCGACAGGGCGGCACTGAAGCTTTCTTT. It translates to CASSRQGGTEAFF.

The rearrangement links TRBV5-8 to TRBJ1-1; the D is unclear. V lost 5 bases, J lost 0 bases, and 8 bases lay in between. The germline CDR1 and CDR2 sequences are SGHTS and YDEGEE. This CDR3 has 13 amino acids. The CDR3 bases are TGTGCCAGCAGACAAAAGATGAACACTGAAGCTTTCTTT. The encoded protein is CASRQKMNTEAFF.